Below are 8 T cell receptor beta chains sequenced from a single sample in a study of long-term antiretroviral therapy in people with HIV. Survey-level immunoSEQ v3.0 assays were run. Profiled with immunoSEQ multiplex PCR; TCRdb holds only in-frame clones, not every one. The profile shows about 6,500 clones, approximately 83% of them singletons. The source was unsorted PBMCs, collected 3.7 years after starting antiretroviral therapy. The receptors stem from a woman between 50 and 59 years old with HIV.

CDR3 residues: CASSQGTGYGYTF. The CDR3 nucleotides read TGTGCCAGCAGCCAAGGGACAGGCTATGGCTACACCTTC. The chain recombines TRBV14 with TRBJ1-2, with 7 bases identical to TRBD1. From germline, CDR1 is SGHDN and CDR2 FVKESK. The CDR3 has 13 amino acids. J was trimmed by 4 bases and V by 1 base; bases with no gene match: 0.

The chain joins TRBV19 to TRBJ2-1; 7 nucleotides align to TRBD2. Germline CDR1 LNHDA, CDR2 SQIVND (reference sequence). This CDR3 is built from 15 residues. J was trimmed by 4 bases and V by 9 bases; bases with no gene match: 12. In nucleotides, the CDR3 is TGTGCCAGCGCAAAAACTAGCGCTATTTACAATGAGCAGTTCTTC. Protein product: CASAKTSAIYNEQFF.

This clone was seen a handful of times. V gene TRBV6-5 combines with J gene TRBJ2-7; TRBD2 aligns across 7 bases. The CDR3 has 13 residues. Germline V CDR1 and CDR2: MNHEY, SVGAGI. Trimming removed 6 bases from V and 4 bases from J; junction bases left unmatched: 6. CDR3 DNA: TGTGCCAGCAGCCGGGAGGTTGGGTACGAGCAGTACTTC. It is translated as CASSREVGYEQYF.

V and J are TRBV10-3 and TRBJ1-1; a weak D match, TRBD1 (5 bases). Germline CDR1 ENHRY, CDR2 SYGVKD. The V end lost 1 base, the J end lost 8 bases, and 14 bases lay between the germline ends. The length of the CDR3 is 14 residues. The CDR3: CAISELERGLEAFF. CDR3 nucleotide sequence: TGTGCCATCAGTGAGTTGGAAAGGGGTCTAGAAGCTTTCTTT.

This sequence joins TRBV2 and TRBJ1-5, with 8 bases lining up with TRBD1. The CDR3 has 15 residues. From germline, CDR1 is SNHLY and CDR2 FYNNEI. The V segment lost 6 bases and the J segment 7 bases; nucleotides outside the gene matches: 11. This CDR3 reads CASSTSGQGWQPQHF. The DNA for the CDR3 is TGTGCCAGCAGCACTTCAGGACAGGGCTGGCAGCCCCAGCATTTT.

This sequence joins TRBV7-8 and TRBJ2-2, with 8 bases lining up with TRBD2. In germline, CDR1 is SGHVS, CDR2 FQNEAQ. The CDR3 is 16 residues long. The V gene end was trimmed by 5 bases and the J gene end by 4 bases; junction bases not matched to a gene: 9. For the CDR3, the DNA is TGTGCCAGCAGCCCGAAGACTAGCGCTGTCACCGGGGAGCTGTTTTTT. This translates into CASSPKTSAVTGELFF.

The chain combines TRBV5-4 with TRBJ2-2; TRBD2 matches at 10 bases. The V gene end was trimmed by 3 bases and the J gene end by 4 bases; junction bases not matched to a gene: 3. The CDR3 sequence is 15 residues long. Germline assignment: CDR1 SGHNT and CDR2 YYREEE (reference sequence). CDR3 sequence: CASSSLAGGTGELFF. The CDR3 region has the DNA TGTGCCAGCAGCTCCTTAGCGGGAGGCACCGGGGAGCTGTTTTTT.

The rearrangement uses TRBV27 and TRBJ2-1; D is uncertain. Germline V CDR1 and CDR2: MNHEY, SMNVEV (reference sequence). This CDR3 comprises 13 residues. Trimming stripped 6 bases from V and 4 bases from J, with 10 bases between. CDR3 bases: TGTGCCAGCAGAAACGTTTTATACAATGAGCAGTTCTTC. Its translation: CASRNVLYNEQFF.